This T cell receptor beta chain derives from a study of control samples from healthy donors and cancer patients. Germline V gene sequence: CDR1 SNHLY, CDR2 FYNNEI. This CDR3 region has 16 residues. V was clipped by 3 bases and J by 0 bases; unmatched bases: 4. This clone appeared a single time. Sequencing used immunoSEQ multiplex PCR; TCRdb keeps in-frame clones, though not all of them. Seen here are around 120,000 clones, over 90% observed once, and the top ten hold approximately 2.5%. This clonotype originated in a man aged 30 to 39 in good health. This rearrangement joins TRBV2 to TRBJ2-5, with 10 bases that match TRBD2. The sample comprised blood. Written as DNA, the CDR3 is TGTGCCAGCAGTGACACAGGACTAGCGGACCAAGAGACCCAGTACTTC. It yields the protein CASSDTGLADQETQYF. The whole variable domain, remainder taken from reference TRBV2 and TRBJ2-5, is EPEVTQTPSHQVTQMGQEVILRCVPISNHLYFYWYRQILGQKVEFLVSFYNNEISEKSEIFDDQFSVERPDGSNFTLKIRSTKLEDSAMYFCASSDTGLADQETQYFGPGTRLLVL.